This T cell receptor beta chain was retrieved from a study of blood T cell repertoires in COVID-19. About the research overall: Researchers got acute and convalescent COVID-19 samples from the United States, Italy and Spain. The cDNA or gDNA used as material had been derived from T cells, B-cell-depleted T cells, or PBMCs.

Germline V gives CDR1 LGHNA, CDR2 YSLEER. Trimming cost V 2 bases and J 0 bases, with 4 bases left between them. The CDR3 sequence is 14 residues long. In its sample, this clone was seen once. Authors' analysis steps: Reference gene primer amplification in the assay estimated nucleated cell counts. The repertoire was sequenced with immunoSEQ multiplex PCR; TCRdb's copy has only in-frame clones and lacks some. The D gene and trimming were derived from the DNA, and the V and J assignments and clone size from that table. Among 50,000 to 60,000 clones listed, 70% to 90% were seen once. This TCR was sampled from a human donor in a cohort sampled during active COVID-19. This chain connects TRBV4-3 to TRBJ2-2; D unresolved. Material: peripheral blood. This CDR3 is CASSQSTNTGELFF. The CDR3, as DNA: TGCGCCAGCAGCCAATCCACGAACACCGGGGAGCTGTTTTTT.